A selection of T cell receptor beta chains follows, all from one sample in a study of cytomegalovirus exposure and HLA in healthy donors. Profiled with immunoSEQ multiplex PCR; TCRdb holds only in-frame clones, not every one. Of some 120,000 clones listed, about three quarters are singletons. Material: PBMCs. All receptors derive from a woman aged 55-69 years in good health and CMV-seropositive. CDR3s include the opening cysteine and the closing phenylalanine or tryptophan. Each record gives: CDR3 DNA, CDR3 protein, clone size, J gene, D gene, V gene. A D gene is named only where the DNA matches it firmly. Where a row states a size, it is once, few, many or the class of an expanded clone; other rows omit it.

cdr3_nt: TGTGCCATCAGTGATGACGGACAGGGCCACTATGGCTACACCTTC; cdr3_aa: CAISDDGQGHYGYTF; clone_size: once; j_call: TRBJ1-2; d_call: TRBD1; v_call: TRBV10-3
cdr3_nt: TGTGCCTGGAGTGCAGGGGGACGTCAGCCCCAGCATTTT; cdr3_aa: CAWSAGGRQPQHF; clone_size: .; j_call: TRBJ1-5; d_call: TRBD1; v_call: TRBV30
cdr3_nt: TGTGCCAGCAGCCCTAGCTCTGGAAACACCATATATTTT; cdr3_aa: CASSPSSGNTIYF; clone_size: .; j_call: TRBJ1-3; d_call: .; v_call: TRBV7-2
cdr3_nt: TGTGCCAGCAGCCCACAGAGGACAGGCCGGAGGATTGAAGCTTTCTTT; cdr3_aa: CASSPQRTGRRIEAFF; clone_size: once; j_call: TRBJ1-1; d_call: TRBD1; v_call: TRBV5-4
cdr3_nt: TGTGCCAGCAGTGACCTAGCGGCCTACAATGAGCAGTTCTTC; cdr3_aa: CASSDLAAYNEQFF; clone_size: .; j_call: TRBJ2-1; d_call: TRBD2; v_call: TRBV2
cdr3_nt: TGTGCCAGCAGCGGGACAACCCCCAATTCACCCCTCCACTTT; cdr3_aa: CASSGTTPNSPLHF; clone_size: .; j_call: TRBJ1-6; d_call: .; v_call: TRBV9
cdr3_nt: TGCGCCAGCAGCCAAGAGGACCGGGGGACTATGAACACTGAAGCTTTCTTT; cdr3_aa: CASSQEDRGTMNTEAFF; clone_size: once; j_call: TRBJ1-1; d_call: .; v_call: TRBV4-3
cdr3_nt: TGTGCCAGCAGCCCCCGACAGGGGCCCTACGAGCAGTACTTC; cdr3_aa: CASSPRQGPYEQYF; clone_size: .; j_call: TRBJ2-7; d_call: TRBD1; v_call: TRBV11-2
cdr3_nt: TGTGCCACCAGCACTTTACCCCAGGGTGCCGAGCAGTACTTC; cdr3_aa: CATSTLPQGAEQYF; clone_size: .; j_call: TRBJ2-7; d_call: .; v_call: TRBV15
cdr3_nt: TGTGCCAGCAGCGTAGTGGGGACAGAATACAATGAGCAGTTCTTC; cdr3_aa: CASSVVGTEYNEQFF; clone_size: few; j_call: TRBJ2-1; d_call: TRBD1; v_call: TRBV9
cdr3_nt: TGTGCCAGCAGTGAGCGGAGCCAGGGGGCTCAGAGGGGCTACACCTTC; cdr3_aa: CASSERSQGAQRGYTF; clone_size: .; j_call: TRBJ1-2; d_call: TRBD1; v_call: TRBV2
cdr3_nt: TGTGCCAGCAGTTCCTCAGGGACAGGGGCTGAAAAACTGTTTTTT; cdr3_aa: CASSSSGTGAEKLFF; clone_size: .; j_call: TRBJ1-4; d_call: TRBD1; v_call: TRBV28
cdr3_nt: TGTGCCAGTAGTAGACAGGGGGCGGTCTACGAGCAGTACTTC; cdr3_aa: CASSRQGAVYEQYF; clone_size: .; j_call: TRBJ2-7; d_call: TRBD1; v_call: TRBV19
cdr3_nt: TGCAGCGTTGAAGGTCAGGGGAATGGCTACACCTTC; cdr3_aa: CSVEGQGNGYTF; clone_size: .; j_call: TRBJ1-2; d_call: .; v_call: TRBV29-1
cdr3_nt: TGTGCCAGCAGAGAGACGAACACCGGGGAGCTGTTTTTT; cdr3_aa: CASRETNTGELFF; clone_size: .; j_call: TRBJ2-2; d_call: .; v_call: TRBV2
cdr3_nt: TGTGCCAGCAGTTTACTGGGACTAGCGGGAGAGCGAGCGCAGTATTTT; cdr3_aa: CASSLLGLAGERAQYF; clone_size: .; j_call: TRBJ2-3; d_call: TRBD2; v_call: TRBV28
cdr3_nt: TGTGCCAGCAGTACGGACTCGAGCTCCTACAATGAGCAGTTCTTC; cdr3_aa: CASSTDSSSYNEQFF; clone_size: .; j_call: TRBJ2-1; d_call: .; v_call: TRBV6-4
cdr3_nt: TGTGCCACCAGCAGAGTGGGGACTAGCAGGGGCGAGCAGTACTTC; cdr3_aa: CATSRVGTSRGEQYF; clone_size: .; j_call: TRBJ2-7; d_call: TRBD2; v_call: TRBV15
cdr3_nt: TGTGCCAGCCTCAAAGCGGACGGTGGCTACACCTTC; cdr3_aa: CASLKADGGYTF; clone_size: .; j_call: TRBJ1-2; d_call: .; v_call: TRBV5-4
cdr3_nt: TGTGCCAGCAGCTCTAGCTTCAATGAGCAGTTCTTC; cdr3_aa: CASSSSFNEQFF; clone_size: .; j_call: TRBJ2-1; d_call: .; v_call: TRBV7-3